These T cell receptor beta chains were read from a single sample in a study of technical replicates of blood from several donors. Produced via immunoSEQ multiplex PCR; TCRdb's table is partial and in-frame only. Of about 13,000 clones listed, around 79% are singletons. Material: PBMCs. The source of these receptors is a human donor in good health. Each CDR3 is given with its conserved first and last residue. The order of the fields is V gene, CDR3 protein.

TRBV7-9 CASRGVAADTQYF
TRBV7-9 CASSLEGGSYEQYF
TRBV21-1 CASSKERTYSGYEQYF
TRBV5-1 CASSGANREDEQFF
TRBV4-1 CASRTIAGQAPDTQYF
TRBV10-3 CAISESPQGNSNQPQHF
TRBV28 CASSFLTGSSYEQYF
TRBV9 CASSVGTGPNTGELFF
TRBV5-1 CASSLAGVGYGYTF
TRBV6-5 CASSYSGTRRNNEQFF
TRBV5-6 CASSPQDSYTEAFF
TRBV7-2 CASTFGRDSYEQYF
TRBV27 CASSLRSRQAGLYGYTF
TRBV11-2 CASSLGTSGRAGTDTQYF
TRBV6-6 CASSWPGQGTGELFF
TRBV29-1 CSVYPHLGRGSDEQFF
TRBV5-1 CASSLFSEQYF
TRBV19 CASSWGTVFTGEQYF
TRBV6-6 CASSSLGGGQETQYF
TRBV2 CATKLGGNTGELFF
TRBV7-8 CASSPVQDPYEQYF
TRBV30 CAWSAGGYSNQPQHF
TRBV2 CASSEIQGTSGNTIYF
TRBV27 CASSPRGGGIEQYF
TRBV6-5 CASSPEGNQPQHF
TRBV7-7 CASSLVAGEAGELFF
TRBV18 CASSPPAGAAYEQYF
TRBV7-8 CASSRPQGYGANVLTF